The text below deals with one T cell receptor beta chain. Antigen specificity is unknown. The data were produced by immunoSEQ multiplex PCR, yet TCRdb's version contains in-frame clones alone and is incomplete. The data hold around 2,100,000 clones, with over 85% observed a single time. The data stem from a study of shared clonotypes between healthy human individuals. Study-wide background: The people who gave samples were a couple of women and a few men aged 18 to 49.

Study observations and caveats: Estimated richness values were generally larger in naive subsets than in memory subsets. The four-donor shared clonotypes exceeded non-shared clonotypes in generation probability, with non-shared ones scoring lower. Blood alone was sampled, and tissue repertoires likely differ.

The germline V gene encodes CDR1 SGHAT and CDR2 FQNNGV. The germline V and J ends were trimmed by 2 bases and 5 bases, with 24 bases remaining between them. The CDR3 has 18 residues. In the naive CD8 group, cells lacked CD45RO and were positively selected for CCR7, so terminally differentiated effector memory CD45RA+ cells were left out. Source material: naive CD8+ T cells sorted from blood. The V gene is TRBV11-2, the J gene TRBJ2-5; D is undetermined. This TCR was recovered from a man younger than 35 in good health. CDR3 protein: CASSLLLSLPGRYETQYF. In DNA form, the CDR3 reads TGTGCCAGCAGCTTATTATTGTCACTCCCCGGTCGGTACGAGACCCAGTACTTC.